Shown below are 22 T cell receptor beta chains from a single sample sequenced in a study of PD-1 blockade in classical Hodgkin lymphoma. TCRdb keeps only in-frame clones here, not all; method: immunoSEQ multiplex PCR. The top ten clones hold around 6% of a sample with fewer than 20,000 clones, less than 85% of them seen once. Every single patient, without exception, relapsed after autologous stem cell transplantation, and brentuximab vedotin exposure varied. The sample in question was peripheral blood mononuclear cells (PBMCs), obtained at baseline. The receptors come from a human donor with classical Hodgkin lymphoma.

V usage is TRBV7-6 and J usage is TRBJ1-5; TRBD1 might be the D (5 bases). Trimming removed 4 bases at V and 3 bases at J, with 10 bases between. The CDR3 spans 14 residues. Germline V CDR1 and CDR2: SGHVS, FNYEAQ. For the CDR3, the DNA is TGTGCCAGCAGCTCCAGGGTGTCCAATCAGCCCCAGCATTTT. This codes for CASSSRVSNQPQHF.

The rearrangement joins TRBV7-9 to TRBJ1-4; possibly TRBD1 for D (6 bases). The CDR3 contains 13 residues. V was shortened by 7 bases and J by 4 bases, with 10 bases between the two germline ends. Germline V gene sequence: CDR1 SEHNR, CDR2 FQNEAQ (reference sequence). The CDR3 reads CASTTGNNEKLFF. As DNA, the CDR3 is TGTGCCAGCACAACAGGGAATAATGAAAAACTGTTTTTT.

V is TRBV19 and J is TRBJ1-1; D is unclear. V was shortened by 3 bases and J by 3 bases, with 11 bases between the two germline ends. Germline values: CDR1 LNHDA, CDR2 SQIVND (reference sequence). This CDR3 is 14 amino acids long. The CDR3: CASSIPYLHTEAFF. CDR3 DNA sequence: TGTGCCAGTAGTATTCCGTACTTGCACACTGAAGCTTTCTTT.

V is TRBV9 and J is TRBJ1-5; D is unclear. The germline CDR1 and CDR2 sequences are SGDLS and YYNGEE. V dropped 0 bases and J dropped 2 bases, with 9 bases sitting between them. CDR3 length: 15 amino acids. CDR3 sequence: CASSVEGQGNQPQHF. As DNA, the CDR3 is TGTGCCAGCAGCGTAGAGGGTCAGGGCAATCAGCCCCAGCATTTT.

The chain links TRBV4-3 to TRBJ1-2; weak D call: TRBD1 (6 bases). The germline V gene encodes CDR1 LGHNA and CDR2 YSLEER. V was shortened by 0 bases and J by 2 bases, with 13 bases between the two germline ends. The CDR3 is 16 amino acids. DNA for the CDR3: TGCGCCAGCAGCCAAGAGTTGGGGGGGCTAAACTATGGCTACACCTTC. Translation gives CASSQELGGLNYGYTF.

CDR3: CASSGGNLEAFF. In DNA form, the CDR3 reads TGTGCCAGCAGCGGGGGCAATCTTGAAGCTTTCTTT. The chain carries TRBV27 and TRBJ1-1; a possible D gene is TRBD1 (6 bases). Trimming stripped 6 bases from V and 7 bases from J, with 12 bases between. The V gene's germline CDR1 is MNHEY and CDR2 SMNVEV (reference sequence). The CDR3 has 12 amino acids.

In nucleotides, the CDR3 is TGTGCCAGCAGCTTGACAGGGGGCGCGGGGAACATTCAGTACTTC. It yields the protein CASSLTGGAGNIQYF. The rearrangement links TRBV7-3 to TRBJ2-4; 10 bases agree with TRBD1. The trim removed 3 bases at V and 7 bases at J, leaving 6 bases unmatched. Germline assignment: CDR1 SGHTA and CDR2 FQGTGA. The CDR3 runs to 15 residues. Drawing the rest from reference TRBV7-3 and TRBJ2-4, the complete variable domain is GAGVSQTPSNKVTEKGKYVELRCDPISGHTALYWYRQSLGQGPEFLIYFQGTGAADDSGLPNDRFFAVRPEGSVSTLKIQRTERGDSAVYLCASSLTGGAGNIQYFGAGTRLSVL.

J is TRBJ1-1 and V is TRBV30; tentative D call: TRBD1 (6 bases). CDR1 GTSNPN and CDR2 SVGIG come from the germline V gene (reference sequence). This CDR3 has 16 amino acids. V was trimmed by 3 bases and J by 4 bases, leaving 21 bases between them. The CDR3: CAWSGWGRGEGTEAFF. For the CDR3, the DNA is TGTGCCTGGAGCGGCTGGGGGCGCGGGGAGGGCACTGAAGCTTTCTTT.

V and J are TRBV15 and TRBJ1-2; D perhaps matches TRBD1 (5 bases). The CDR3 is made up of 16 amino acids. With 3 bases removed from V and 2 bases from J, the gap between germline ends came to 16 bases. CDR1 and CDR2 from the germline V gene are LNHNV and YYDKDF (reference sequence). CDR3 loop: CATSREVGQLNYGYTF. The CDR3 DNA is TGTGCCACCAGCAGGGAGGTAGGACAACTGAACTATGGCTACACCTTC.

The rearrangement joins TRBV7-3 to TRBJ2-3; 9 bases are shared with TRBD2. The V gene end was trimmed by 5 bases and the J gene end by 4 bases; junction bases not matched to a gene: 7. Germline CDR1 SGHTA, CDR2 FQGTGA. This CDR3 region has 15 residues. The CDR3 is CASSGSGGLADTQYF. The CDR3 nucleotides are TGTGCCAGCAGCGGTAGCGGGGGACTGGCAGATACGCAGTATTTT. The whole variable domain, remainder taken from reference TRBV7-3 and TRBJ2-3, is GAGVSQTPSNKVTEKGKYVELRCDPISGHTALYWYRQSLGQGPEFLIYFQGTGAADDSGLPNDRFFAVRPEGSVSTLKIQRTERGDSAVYLCASSGSGGLADTQYFGPGTRLTVL.

This clone was seen once. The V and J genes are TRBV6-5 and TRBJ1-1; no clear D. CDR3 length: 11 amino acids. Germline CDR1 is MNHEY and CDR2 is SVGAGI. Trimming removed 9 bases at V and 5 bases at J, with 10 bases between. CDR3 loop: CASTGGTEAFF. The CDR3, as DNA: TGTGCCAGTACGGGCGGGACTGAAGCTTTCTTT.

This rearrangement joins TRBV30 to TRBJ2-7, with D perhaps TRBD2 (5 bases). The CDR3 runs 14 residues. The V end was cut by 4 bases, the J end by 2 bases, with 15 bases between. Looked up from germline, CDR1 is GTSNPN and CDR2 is SVGIG (reference sequence). The chain's CDR3 is CAWTAGPGTYEQYF. CDR3 DNA sequence: TGTGCCTGGACAGCCGGACCGGGAACCTACGAGCAGTACTTC.

The rearrangement uses TRBV7-2 and TRBJ1-1; maybe TRBD1 (5 bases). The CDR3 length is 16 residues. Germline V gene data show CDR1 as SGHTA and CDR2 as FQGNSA. V was pared by 0 bases and J by 5 bases, with 16 bases between. Here the CDR3 reads CASSLAPGGAGTEAFF. CDR3 nucleotide sequence: TGTGCCAGCAGCTTAGCGCCTGGGGGAGCCGGGACTGAAGCTTTCTTT.

The chain employs TRBV5-6 and TRBJ2-3; TRBD2 is a possible D gene (5 bases). The CDR3 covers 12 residues. V lost 3 bases, J lost 8 bases, and 10 bases lay in between. Germline-derived CDR1 and CDR2 are SGHDT and YYEEEE. The CDR3 sequence is CASSSLAGTQYF. The CDR3 DNA reads TGTGCCAGCAGCTCCCTGGCGGGTACGCAGTATTTT.

This clone was seen only a few times. The V gene is TRBV19, the J gene TRBJ2-5; tentatively, D is TRBD2 (5 bases). The CDR3 totals 14 residues. V lost 1 base to trimming and J lost 5 bases, with 11 bases between them. Germline CDR1 and CDR2: LNHDA and SQIVND (reference sequence). CDR3 region: CASSIVGEKETQYF. In nucleotides, the CDR3 is TGTGCCAGTAGTATAGTCGGGGAGAAGGAGACCCAGTACTTC. The full variable domain, in which reference TRBV19 and TRBJ2-5 provide the parts outside the CDR3, is DGGITQSPKYLFRKEGQNVTLSCEQNLNHDAMYWYRQDPGQGLRLIYYSQIVNDFQKGDIAEGYSVSREKKESFPLTVTSAQKNPTAFYLCASSIVGEKETQYFGPGTRLLVL.

J is TRBJ2-7 and V is TRBV7-2; D is perhaps TRBD1 (6 bases). V was cut by 5 bases and J by 3 bases, with 11 bases left in between. Germline V gene data show CDR1 as SGHTA and CDR2 as FQGNSA. The CDR3 sequence is 13 residues long. The CDR3 DNA reads as TGTGCCAGCAGCCGACAGGTGAACTACGAGCAGTACTTC. It encodes CASSRQVNYEQYF.

The CDR3 is CASRGGGGVRAKNIQYF. The CDR3 DNA sequence: TGTGCCAGCAGGGGCGGCGGGGGCGTCCGGGCCAAAAACATTCAGTACTTC. The gene calls are TRBV7-9 and TRBJ2-4, with D perhaps matching TRBD2 (7 bases). CDR3 size: 17 residues. Trimming shortened V by 6 bases and J by 1 base, and 19 bases separated the two germline ends. Per the germline V gene, CDR1 is SEHNR and CDR2 is FQNEAQ (reference sequence).

CDR3 sequence reads: CASSVAGLRRGGPTDTQYF. CDR3 nucleotide sequence: TGTGCCAGCAGCGTAGCCGGTCTCCGGCGGGGGGGCCCGACAGATACGCAGTATTTT. The chain couples TRBV9 to TRBJ2-3; 9 nucleotides line up with TRBD2. V lost 0 bases, J lost 3 bases, and 14 bases stayed unmatched. The germline V gene has CDR1 SGDLS and CDR2 YYNGEE. The CDR3 loop spans 19 amino acids.

The rearrangement joins TRBV6-1 to TRBJ1-6; D is undetermined. Per germline, CDR1 MNHNS and CDR2 SASEGT. The V gene lost 6 bases and the J gene lost 10 bases, with 7 bases spanning the gap. This CDR3 comprises 11 residues. The CDR3 reads CASRGESPLHF. The CDR3 DNA is TGTGCCAGCAGGGGTGAATCACCCCTCCACTTT.

V and J are TRBV25-1 and TRBJ2-1; TRBD2 matches 7 bases. Germline CDR1 reads MGHDK; CDR2 reads SYGVNS. V dropped 4 bases and J dropped 12; count of bases not matched to a gene: 12. The CDR3 extends over 14 amino acids. The CDR3 is CASSVGTSGGWQFF. The CDR3 nucleotides are TGTGCCAGCAGTGTTGGGACTTCGGGAGGATGGCAGTTCTTC.

The chain couples TRBV5-4 to TRBJ2-1; 15 nucleotides line up with TRBD2. CDR1 and CDR2 (germline): SGHNT, YYREEE (reference sequence). Losses at the gene ends were 4 bases for V and 4 bases for J; bases not matched to a gene: 9. This CDR3 spans 18 amino acids. The CDR3 loop is CASSAGTSGGPKYNEQFF. In DNA form, the CDR3 reads TGTGCCAGCAGCGCCGGGACTAGCGGGGGGCCCAAGTACAATGAGCAGTTCTTC.

V usage is TRBV2 and J usage is TRBJ1-2; TRBD1 aligns across 8 bases. V lost 4 bases to trimming and J lost 6 bases; unmatched junction nucleotides: 13. CDR1 is SNHLY, CDR2 FYNNEI, per germline. This CDR3 region has 16 residues. CDR3 amino acids: CASSGRDRPNSHGYTF. CDR3 coding DNA: TGTGCCAGCAGTGGCCGGGACAGGCCGAATTCTCATGGCTACACCTTC.